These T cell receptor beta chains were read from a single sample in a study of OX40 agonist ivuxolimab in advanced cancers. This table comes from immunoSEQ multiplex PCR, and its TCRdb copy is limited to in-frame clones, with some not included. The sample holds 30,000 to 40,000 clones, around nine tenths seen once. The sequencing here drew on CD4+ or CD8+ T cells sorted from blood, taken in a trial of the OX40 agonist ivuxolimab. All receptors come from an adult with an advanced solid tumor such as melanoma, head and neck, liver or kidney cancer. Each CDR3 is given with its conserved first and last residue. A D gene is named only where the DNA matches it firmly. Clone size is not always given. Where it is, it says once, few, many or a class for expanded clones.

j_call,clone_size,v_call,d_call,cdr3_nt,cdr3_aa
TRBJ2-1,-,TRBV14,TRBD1,TGTGCCAGCAGACCGACAGGGGGAGGTTTGCACAATGAGCAGTTCTTC,CASRPTGGGLHNEQFF
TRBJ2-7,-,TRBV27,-,TGTGCCAGCAGTAACAACTACGAGCAGTACTTC,CASSNNYEQYF
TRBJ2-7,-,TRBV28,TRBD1,TGTGCCAGCAGCTCTCCTTCCGGGACAGACTACGAGCAGTACTTC,CASSSPSGTDYEQYF
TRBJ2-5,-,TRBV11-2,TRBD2,TGTGCCAGCACCGGACTAGCGGAAGAGACCCAGTACTTC,CASTGLAEETQYF
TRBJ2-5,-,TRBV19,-,TGTGCCAGTAGTCCCGGGGAGGGGGGGCAAGAGACCCAGTACTTC,CASSPGEGGQETQYF
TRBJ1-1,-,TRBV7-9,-,TGTGCCAGCACACGGCAGGCCCCGGACACTGAAGCTTTCTTT,CASTRQAPDTEAFF
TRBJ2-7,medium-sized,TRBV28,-,TGTGCCAGCAGTCCGGACAGTACCTACGAGCAGTACTTC,CASSPDSTYEQYF
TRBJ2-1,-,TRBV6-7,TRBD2,TGTGCCAGCAGATACTATACCGGGACTAGCGGGAGGGCCTTTAGTGAGCAGTTCTTC,CASRYYTGTSGRAFSEQFF
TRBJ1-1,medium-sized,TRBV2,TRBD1,TGTGCCAGCGACAGGGGGAACACTGAAGCTTTCTTT,CASDRGNTEAFF
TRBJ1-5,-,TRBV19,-,TGTGCCAGTAAGGGCGCAAGCAATCAGCCCCAGCATTTT,CASKGASNQPQHF
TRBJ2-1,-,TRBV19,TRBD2,TGTGCCAGTATCTCTAGCGGGAGTTTGGATGAGCAGTTCTTC,CASISSGSLDEQFF
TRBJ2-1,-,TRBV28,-,TGTGCCAGCAGTTTCTTCGGGGAGGCCTACAATGAGCAGTTCTTC,CASSFFGEAYNEQFF
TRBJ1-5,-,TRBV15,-,TGTGCCACCAGCAGAGATCTCGCCCAGCCCCAGCATTTT,CATSRDLAQPQHF
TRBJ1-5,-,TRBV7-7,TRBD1,TGTGCCAGCAGCTTCCCTCCCCCCGGGATATATATATGGGACAGGGAGTGTCAGCCCCAGCATTTT,CASSFPPPGIYIWDRECQPQHF
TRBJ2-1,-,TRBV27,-,TGTGCCAGCAGATACGCTAGCGACGAGCAGTTCTTC,CASRYASDEQFF
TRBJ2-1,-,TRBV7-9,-,TGTGCCAGCAGCTTGACACCAACTCCACACAATGAGCAGTTCTTC,CASSLTPTPHNEQFF
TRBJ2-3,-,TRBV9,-,TGTGCCAGCAGCGTCTGGGATGAAGTCACAGATACGCAGTATTTT,CASSVWDEVTDTQYF
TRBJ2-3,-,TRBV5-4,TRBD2,TGTGCCAGCAGCTTGGGACTAGCGGGCTCCACAGATACGCAGTATTTT,CASSLGLAGSTDTQYF
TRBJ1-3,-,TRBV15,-,TGTGCCACCAGCAGTCGGGGAGCTGGAAACACCATATATTTT,CATSSRGAGNTIYF
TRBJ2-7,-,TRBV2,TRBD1,TGTGCCAGCAGTGTCGGGACAGGGCTCTACGAGCAGTACTTC,CASSVGTGLYEQYF
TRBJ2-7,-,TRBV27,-,TGTGCCAGCAGTTTAAGCGCGGGGCTCTCCTACGAGCAGTACTTC,CASSLSAGLSYEQYF
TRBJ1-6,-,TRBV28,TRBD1,TGTGCCATCCGGGACAGGGGGCCGTATTCACCCCTCCACTTT,CAIRDRGPYSPLHF
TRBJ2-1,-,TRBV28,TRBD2,TGTGCCAGCAGTTTTCCCACGGGGGGGACTAGGGCCTACAATGAGCAGTTCTTC,CASSFPTGGTRAYNEQFF
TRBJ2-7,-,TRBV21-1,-,TGTGCCAGCAGCAGGCAGAGCGGGACTAGCGGGAGGGCCCCTCGACACGAGCAGTACTTC,CASSRQSGTSGRAPRHEQYF
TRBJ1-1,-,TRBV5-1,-,TGCGCCAGTGGGGGCAGAACGAACACTGAAGCTTTCTTT,CASGGRTNTEAFF
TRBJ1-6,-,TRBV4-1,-,TGCGCCAGCAGCCAAGAAGAGTTGGTCGGACCCGACCACTTT,CASSQEELVGPDHF
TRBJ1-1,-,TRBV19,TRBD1,TGTGCCAGTAGTCCAGGGACAGGCCTAATGAACACTGAAGCTTTCTTT,CASSPGTGLMNTEAFF